This is a list of T cell receptor beta chains from one sample in a study of T-cell reconstitution after alpha-beta-depleted transplantation in children. Each CDR3 protein is one row after TCRdb ran MiXCR on the PCR reads. Of around 800,000 distinct CDR3 sequences listed, 16% are singletons. The input for sequencing was PBMCs, mostly from graft donor cells, taken 360 days after TCRalphabeta/CD19-depleted stem cell transplant. Receptor source: a male patient younger than 18 who had a stem cell transplant for acute lymphoblastic leukemia, so the T cells may come from the graft donor. Each CDR3 is given with its conserved first and last residue. The order of the fields is clone size, V gene, D gene, J gene, CDR3 DNA, CDR3 protein. D genes are given only for firm matches. Size tells how often a clone was seen (once, few, many) or the class of an expanded clone, and some rows leave it out.

size: many; V: TRBV18; D: TRBD1; J: TRBJ2-7; DNA: TGTGCCAGCTCACCCCCGGGACAGGGGTTGTACGAGCAGTACTTC; CDR3: CASSPPGQGLYEQYF
size: many; V: TRBV6-6; D: NA; J: TRBJ2-3; DNA: TGTGCCAGCAGCGTAGGGGGAGATACGCAGTATTTT; CDR3: CASSVGGDTQYF
size: NA; V: TRBV21-1; D: NA; J: TRBJ2-7; DNA: TGTGCCAGCAGCTCCAAGGACAGGGTCTACGAGCAGTACTTC; CDR3: CASSSKDRVYEQYF
size: NA; V: TRBV9; D: NA; J: TRBJ1-6; DNA: TGTGCCAGCAGCGTAGATGTAGGACCCCTCCACTTT; CDR3: CASSVDVGPLHF
size: NA; V: TRBV4-1; D: NA; J: TRBJ2-3; DNA: TGCGCCAGCAGCCAAGATAGTACAGCCCACACAGATACGCAGTATTTT; CDR3: CASSQDSTAHTDTQYF
size: few; V: TRBV29-1; D: TRBD2; J: TRBJ2-1; DNA: TGCAGCGTTGGTTCCTCAGCGGGACCCTTGACACAGTTCTTC; CDR3: CSVGSSAGPLTQFF
size: few; V: TRBV19; D: NA; J: TRBJ2-3; DNA: TGTGCCAGTAGTATGTCGGAAACAGATACGCAGTATTTT; CDR3: CASSMSETDTQYF
size: NA; V: TRBV11-3; D: NA; J: TRBJ2-7; DNA: TGTGCCAGCAGCCGTATACTAGGAACCGAGCAGTACTTC; CDR3: CASSRILGTEQYF
size: few; V: TRBV20-1; D: TRBD2; J: TRBJ2-1; DNA: TGCAGTGCTTGCGACCTCGGGACTACCAATGAGCAGTTCTTC; CDR3: CSACDLGTTNEQFF
size: many; V: TRBV10-3; D: TRBD2; J: TRBJ2-1; DNA: TGTGCCATCAGGTTGGGGGGGTATGAGCAGTTCTTC; CDR3: CAIRLGGYEQFF
size: NA; V: TRBV25-1; D: NA; J: TRBJ1-1; DNA: TGTGCCAGCAGTTCCCCGGGGGGGGAGGGTGTGGAAGCTTTCTTT; CDR3: CASSSPGGEGVEAFF
size: NA; V: TRBV7-8; D: NA; J: TRBJ2-5; DNA: TGTGCCAGCAGCCGAACACCGGTCTTCCTACAAGAGACCCAGTACTTC; CDR3: CASSRTPVFLQETQYF
size: NA; V: TRBV6-5; D: NA; J: TRBJ2-1; DNA: TGTGCCAGCAGTTACTCCCTCGGCGAGCAGTTCTTC; CDR3: CASSYSLGEQFF
size: NA; V: TRBV24-1; D: TRBD1; J: TRBJ2-1; DNA: TGTGCCACCAGTGATCGCTACAGGGGTGAGCAGTTCTTC; CDR3: CATSDRYRGEQFF
size: many; V: TRBV7-9; D: NA; J: TRBJ2-1; DNA: TGTGCCAGCAGCTTCTTGGCCCGGGACGATGAGCAGTTCTTC; CDR3: CASSFLARDDEQFF
size: few; V: TRBV6-5; D: NA; J: TRBJ2-7; DNA: TGTGCCAGCAGTTACGGGGGCGGGAGTACATACGAGCAGTACTTC; CDR3: CASSYGGGSTYEQYF
size: many; V: TRBV29-1; D: TRBD2; J: TRBJ2-5; DNA: TGCAGCGTTGAAGTACAGGGCAGGGCGACTAGCGGGGACTACCAAGAGACCCAGTACTTC; CDR3: CSVEVQGRATSGDYQETQYF
size: NA; V: TRBV20-1; D: TRBD2; J: TRBJ2-1; DNA: TGCAGGCCTAGGCGGGAGGGATGGAATGAGCAGTTCTTC; CDR3: CRPRREGWNEQFF
size: NA; V: TRBV5-1; D: NA; J: TRBJ2-1; DNA: TGCGCCAGCAGCTTGGAATTGACTTACAATGAGCAGTTCTTC; CDR3: CASSLELTYNEQFF
size: NA; V: TRBV9; D: NA; J: TRBJ2-1; DNA: TGTGCCAGCAGTTTTAGCCCTAACTCCTACAATGAGCAGTTCTTC; CDR3: CASSFSPNSYNEQFF
size: NA; V: TRBV15; D: NA; J: TRBJ2-5; DNA: TGTGCCACCAGCAGAGGAGAGTACCAAGAGACCCAGTACTTC; CDR3: CATSRGEYQETQYF
size: few; V: TRBV10-3; D: NA; J: TRBJ2-3; DNA: TGTGCCATCAGTGAACTCCCAACAGATACGCAGTATTTT; CDR3: CAISELPTDTQYF
size: many; V: TRBV7-2; D: NA; J: TRBJ2-2; DNA: TGTGCCAGCAGCTTACATATAACTAGAGGTACCGGGGAGCTGTTTTTT; CDR3: CASSLHITRGTGELFF
size: few; V: TRBV7-2; D: TRBD2; J: TRBJ2-7; DNA: TGTGCCAGCAGCTTAGCTAGCGGGAGGTCCCACGAGCAGTACTTC; CDR3: CASSLASGRSHEQYF
size: many; V: TRBV20-1; D: NA; J: TRBJ1-4; DNA: TGCAGTGCTAGAACTTCAGGGGTCCGAGAAAAACTGTTTTTT; CDR3: CSARTSGVREKLFF
size: NA; V: TRBV20-1; D: NA; J: TRBJ2-2; DNA: TGCAGTGCCAAAGTGCGCCGGACCGGGGAGCTGTTTTTT; CDR3: CSAKVRRTGELFF
size: many; V: TRBV7-6; D: TRBD1; J: TRBJ1-1; DNA: TGTGCCAGCAGCTTAGCGCGGGACAGGGGGCAAGAAGCTTTCTTT; CDR3: CASSLARDRGQEAFF
size: many; V: TRBV7-8; D: TRBD2; J: TRBJ2-5; DNA: TGTGCCAGCAGCGACCCCACGTGGGAGGGCCCGCAGACCCAGTACTTC; CDR3: CASSDPTWEGPQTQYF
size: few; V: TRBV12-3/TRBV12-4; D: NA; J: TRBJ2-3; DNA: TGTGCCAGCAGTTCCGGCCACACAGATACGCAGTATTTT; CDR3: CASSSGHTDTQYF
size: many; V: TRBV5-1; D: NA; J: TRBJ2-7; DNA: TGCGCCAGCAGCCTCTCCCTGGACGGATTCTCCTACGAGCAGTACTTC; CDR3: CASSLSLDGFSYEQYF
size: few; V: TRBV4-1; D: TRBD1; J: TRBJ1-5; DNA: TGCGCCAGCAGCCAAGGGGCTCAGGGGGCTCAGCCCCAGCATTTT; CDR3: CASSQGAQGAQPQHF
size: few; V: TRBV7-9; D: TRBD2; J: TRBJ2-3; DNA: TGTGCCAGCAGCTTTGCAGCGGGAGGCCTCACAGATACGCAGTATTTT; CDR3: CASSFAAGGLTDTQYF
size: few; V: TRBV5-1; D: TRBD1; J: TRBJ1-4; DNA: TGCGCCAGCAGTTTATCGGGACAGGTACTGTTTTTT; CDR3: CASSLSGQVLFF
size: NA; V: TRBV29-1; D: TRBD2; J: TRBJ2-1; DNA: TGCAGCGTTGAAGAATGGACTAGCGGCTCCTACAATGAGCAGTTCTTC; CDR3: CSVEEWTSGSYNEQFF
size: NA; V: TRBV12-3/TRBV12-4; D: TRBD2; J: TRBJ2-1; DNA: TGTGCCACCCTGACGGGGAGGGCCTCTGATGAGCAGTTCTTC; CDR3: CATLTGRASDEQFF
size: NA; V: TRBV29-1; D: NA; J: TRBJ2-5; DNA: TGCAGCGTTGAAGATTTGGTGCGCAGGACCCAGTACTTC; CDR3: CSVEDLVRRTQYF
size: NA; V: TRBV12-3/TRBV12-4; D: TRBD2; J: TRBJ2-1; DNA: TGTGCCAGCAGTCTCGCGGGACTAGCGGGAGGGCCGAATGAGCAGTTCTTC; CDR3: CASSLAGLAGGPNEQFF
size: few; V: TRBV9; D: NA; J: TRBJ2-7; DNA: TGTGCCAGCAGCGTAGATGGGGACTTCTCCTACGAGCAGTACTTC; CDR3: CASSVDGDFSYEQYF
size: NA; V: TRBV5-1; D: TRBD1; J: TRBJ2-3; DNA: TGCGCCAGCATAGACGGGACAGGGGGCACAGATACGCAGTATTTT; CDR3: CASIDGTGGTDTQYF
size: NA; V: TRBV19; D: TRBD1; J: TRBJ1-1; DNA: TGTGCCAGTAGTCGACAGGGAATGAACACTGAAGCTTTCTTT; CDR3: CASSRQGMNTEAFF
size: few; V: TRBV3-1; D: TRBD1; J: TRBJ2-3; DNA: TGTGCCAGCAGCCACTCATTACTCGGGACAGGGTACGATTCAGCAGATACGCAGTATTTT; CDR3: CASSHSLLGTGYDSADTQYF
size: few; V: TRBV4-2; D: TRBD2; J: TRBJ2-1; DNA: TGTGCCAGCAGCCCAGGACTAGCGGGCCCTACCTACAATGAGCAGTTCTTC; CDR3: CASSPGLAGPTYNEQFF
size: few; V: TRBV15; D: NA; J: TRBJ1-1; DNA: TGTGCCACCAGCGGAAATACGTGGCAGGGAGCTTTCTTT; CDR3: CATSGNTWQGAFF
size: many; V: TRBV7-3; D: TRBD1; J: TRBJ2-5; DNA: TGTGCCAGCAGCCCCGGGACAGGGGGCATTGAGACCCAGTACTTC; CDR3: CASSPGTGGIETQYF
size: few; V: TRBV10-2; D: NA; J: TRBJ2-3; DNA: TGCGCCAGCAGTCAGCCTAGACTCCGGCTGGCGGATACGCAGTATTTT; CDR3: CASSQPRLRLADTQYF
size: NA; V: TRBV29-1; D: NA; J: TRBJ2-5; DNA: TGCAGCGTTGTGGGCAGAAGGCTAGAGACCCAGTACTTC; CDR3: CSVVGRRLETQYF
size: few; V: TRBV29-1; D: NA; J: TRBJ1-2; DNA: TGCAGCGTAATAGTACGGTATGGCTACACCTTC; CDR3: CSVIVRYGYTF
size: few; V: TRBV6-5; D: TRBD1; J: TRBJ2-7; DNA: TGTGCCAGCAGTTACCGCGGGACAGGCAACGAGCAGTACTTC; CDR3: CASSYRGTGNEQYF
size: few; V: TRBV5-1; D: NA; J: TRBJ2-2; DNA: TGCGCCAGCAGCTCCAGTCCAGGAACCGGGGAGCTGTTTTTT; CDR3: CASSSSPGTGELFF
size: few; V: TRBV24-1; D: TRBD2; J: TRBJ2-1; DNA: TGTGCCACCAGTGACTCTACGGGACTAGTGGTGAATGAGCAGTTCTTC; CDR3: CATSDSTGLVVNEQFF
size: few; V: TRBV29-1; D: TRBD1; J: TRBJ1-2; DNA: TGCAGCGTTGAAGAGGGCAGGGGGCCCTCTAACTATGGCTACACCTTC; CDR3: CSVEEGRGPSNYGYTF
size: NA; V: TRBV2; D: TRBD1; J: TRBJ2-1; DNA: TGTGCCAGCAGTGTAGGGGGCGCTTCCTCAGTATTATACAATGAGCAGTTCTTC; CDR3: CASSVGGASSVLYNEQFF